Below, 26 T cell receptor beta chains from the same sample are listed, as sequenced in a study of blood T cells in healthy people across ages. Then a second PCR, running roughly 7 to 11 cycles, was carried out with a sample-barcoded 5' primer and a J-beta primer mix. TCRdb re-called the 5' RACE reads with MiXCR, one entry per CDR3 protein. The sample yields 950,000 to 1,200,000 distinct CDR3 sequences, more than 30% seen once. Sequenced: blood. Every receptor here comes from a man younger than 35 in good health.

This clonotype was seen a few times. This chain connects TRBV5-1 to TRBJ2-3; the D gene is possibly TRBD1 (5 bases). V dropped 4 bases and J dropped 3 bases, with 12 bases sitting between them. The CDR3 is 14 residues long. The germline gives CDR1 SGHRS, CDR2 YFSETQ. The CDR3 loop is CASSQGDGTDTQYF. In nucleotides, the CDR3 is TGCGCCAGCAGCCAGGGCGACGGGACAGATACGCAGTATTTT.

Worth noting for this clonotype: The germline gene is not matched at one end of the junction; a read error may be the cause. J is TRBJ1-1 and V is TRBV24-1; a possible D gene is TRBD1 (6 bases). The germline CDR1 and CDR2 sequences are KGHDR and SFDVKD. CDR3 size: 14 residues. CDR3 amino acids: CATSDNLGGTGAFF. CDR3 in DNA: TGTGCCACCAGTGATAACTTGGGGGGCACTGGAGCTTTCTTT.

This chain uses TRBV12-3 or TRBV12-4 with TRBJ1-5; D ambiguous. This CDR3 region has 15 residues. V lost 2 bases, J lost 1 base, and 9 bases lay in between. The CDR3 protein is CASSLIQPSNQPQHF. CDR3 nucleotide sequence: TGTGCCAGCAGTTTAATCCAGCCCAGCAATCAGCCCCAGCATTTT.

The chain combines TRBV12-5 with TRBJ1-2; D perhaps matches TRBD1 (5 bases). The CDR3 length is 15 residues. Looked up from germline, CDR1 is LGHNT and CDR2 is FRNRAP. The ends were cut back, 1 base at V and 2 bases at J, with 11 bases in the middle. CDR3 in amino acids: CASGLDLTVNYGYTF. CDR3 nucleotides: TGTGCTAGTGGTTTGGACCTGACAGTAAACTATGGCTACACCTTC.

This chain links TRBV4-3 with TRBJ1-1; D might be TRBD1 (6 bases). V shed 3 bases and J shed 4 bases, with 36 bases lying between them. Germline CDR1 LGHNA, CDR2 YSLEER. The CDR3 is 22 amino acids. The DNA for the CDR3 is TGCGCCAGCAGCCATCGAGGCAGCATGGGGGCGGGTAAGATGGTTTCGGGCACTGAAGCTTTCTTT. Translating gives CASSHRGSMGAGKMVSGTEAFF.

The V gene is TRBV27, the J gene TRBJ2-1; D not certain. The J call may be wrong; the DNA end is better matched by TRBJ2-7. The length of the CDR3 is 14 residues. Germline lookup yields CDR1 MNHEY and CDR2 SMNVEV (reference sequence). The CDR3 DNA follows: TGTGCCAGCAGTTTATCTAAGGCTTACAATGAGCAGTACTTC. Protein: CASSLSKAYNEQYF.

This rearrangement joins TRBV20-1 to TRBJ2-1; tentatively, D is TRBD2 (6 bases). The better agreement between TRBJ2-7 and the DNA end casts doubt on the J call. Germline V gene sequence: CDR1 DFQATT, CDR2 SNEGSKA (reference sequence). The CDR3 totals 16 residues. In nucleotides, the CDR3 is TGCAGTGCTAGAGTGCGGGGTGAAAGCTCCTACAATGAGCAGTACTTC. As protein: CSARVRGESSYNEQYF.

This clonotype was observed a few times. The CDR3 sequence is CASSRRPGVLTDTQYF. The CDR3 bases are TGTGCCAGCAGCAGAAGGCCGGGGGTCCTCACAGATACGCAGTATTTT. This chain joins TRBV7-2 and TRBJ2-3; TRBD2 is a possible D gene (6 bases). Germline V lookup: CDR1 SGHTA, CDR2 FQGNSA. The CDR3 length is 16 residues. Trimming stripped 5 bases from V and 2 bases from J, with 17 bases between.

This clonotype has a handful of counts. The chain recombines TRBV27 with TRBJ1-1; no firm D call. The germline gives CDR1 MNHEY, CDR2 SMNVEV (reference sequence). The V end was cut by 5 bases, the J end by 7 bases, with 14 bases between. The CDR3 is made up of 13 amino acids. CDR3 sequence (DNA): TGTGCCAGCAGTGGCTTCGGACCGAGTGAAGCTTTCTTT. Protein sequence: CASSGFGPSEAFF.

The chain uses TRBV4-3 and TRBJ1-1; D call uncertain. There are 13 residues in the CDR3. The germline CDR1 and CDR2 sequences are LGHNA and YSLEER. Deletions cut 0 bases from V and 10 bases from J, with 12 bases between. The CDR3 protein is CASSQDRAWGAFF. The CDR3 nucleotides read TGCGCCAGCAGCCAAGATCGGGCCTGGGGAGCTTTCTTT.

As for this clonotype: Being one base from a much bigger clone, this may be a read error. This chain joins TRBV4-2 and TRBJ2-1; TRBD2 matches at 7 bases. The CDR3 runs to 16 residues. Germline CDR1 LGHNA, CDR2 YNFKEQ. DNA for the CDR3: TGTACCAGCAGCCAAGATTACGGGACTACCAACAATGAGCAGTTCTTC. Translation: CTSSQDYGTTNNEQFF.

To note about this clonotype: A read error may be the cause here, since a much bigger clone is one base away. The chain joins TRBV20-1 to TRBJ2-1; 12 bases line up with TRBD2. V shed 2 bases and J 6 bases; nucleotides not matched to a gene: 8. This CDR3 has 16 amino acids. Germline V gene sequence: CDR1 DFQATT, CDR2 SNEGSKA (reference sequence). DNA of the CDR3: TGCAGTGCTAGACCCCGACTAGCGGGGGCTGGCAATGAGCAGTTCTTC. It yields the protein CSARPRLAGAGNEQFF.

This clonotype was counted a few times. The chain employs TRBV12-3 or TRBV12-4 and TRBJ2-5; D is unclear. The CDR3 sequence is 12 residues long. Trimming removed 3 bases at V and 4 bases at J, with 6 bases between. CDR3 DNA sequence: TGTGCCAGCAGTTTCTATGGAGAGACCCAGTACTTC. This codes for CASSFYGETQYF.

This clonotype was observed a handful of times. The chain uses TRBV2 and TRBJ1-4; tentatively, D is TRBD1 (6 bases). The V and J ends lost 5 bases and 5 bases respectively, with 12 bases between them. CDR1 and CDR2 from the germline V gene are SNHLY and FYNNEI. This CDR3 comprises 14 residues. CDR3 DNA sequence: TGTGCCAGCAGTCGGACAGAACCGAATGAAAAACTGTTTTTT. Its protein product is CASSRTEPNEKLFF.

This clonotype was counted only a few times. J is TRBJ1-2 and V is TRBV20-1; no reliable D call. The V gene's germline CDR1 is DFQATT and CDR2 SNEGSKA (reference sequence). The V and J ends lost 6 bases and 0 bases respectively, with 17 bases between them. CDR3 length: 15 residues. The CDR3 DNA reads TGCAGTGCGCAACGGTGGGAAGTGACTAACTATGGCTACACCTTC. Translated: CSAQRWEVTNYGYTF.

J is TRBJ2-5 and V is TRBV9, with a possible D match to TRBD2 (5 bases). The CDR3 is made up of 15 amino acids. Germline loops: CDR1 SGDLS, CDR2 YYNGEE. V lost 3 bases to trimming and J lost 0 bases, with 12 bases between them. The CDR3 DNA follows: TGTGCCAGCAGCGGAGGACTGACGTACCAAGAGACCCAGTACTTC. Translating it yields CASSGGLTYQETQYF.

The CDR3 loop reads CASSKGGLVPDTQYF. CDR3 bases: TGCGCCAGCAGCAAAGGGGGACTAGTGCCAGATACGCAGTATTTT. The V and J genes are TRBV4-3 and TRBJ2-3; 8 bases map to TRBD2. The V segment lost 5 bases and the J segment 4 bases; nucleotides outside the gene matches: 8. Germline V CDR1 and CDR2: LGHNA, YSLEER. There are 15 residues in the CDR3.

V gene TRBV7-6 combines with J gene TRBJ2-1; TRBD1 is a possible D gene (5 bases). Deletions cut 5 bases from V and 0 bases from J, with 17 bases between. CDR3 size: 17 residues. Germline V lookup: CDR1 SGHVS, CDR2 FNYEAQ. CDR3 coding DNA: TGTGCCAGCAGCACAGCAAAGGACATGAGCTCCTACAATGAGCAGTTCTTC. This codes for CASSTAKDMSSYNEQFF. The complete variable domain, with remaining parts taken from reference TRBV7-6 and TRBJ2-1, reads GAGVSQSPRYKVTKRGQDVALRCDPISGHVSLYWYRQALGQGPEFLTYFNYEAQQDKSGLPNDRFSAERPEGSISTLTIQRTEQRDSAMYRCASSTAKDMSSYNEQFFGPGTRLTVL.

In the case of this clonotype: A much larger clone differs from this one at a single base, so this may be a read error. This sequence joins TRBV6-5 and TRBJ2-3, with 7 bases identical to TRBD1. Germline V gene data show CDR1 as MNHEY and CDR2 as SVGAGI. The CDR3 has 14 amino acids. The CDR3 DNA follows: TGTGCCAGCAGATTAGGGACAGTCACAGATACGCGGTATTTT. Its protein is CASRLGTVTDTRYF.

The gene calls are TRBV4-2 and TRBJ2-1; the D gene is possibly TRBD1 (6 bases). Per the germline V gene, CDR1 is LGHNA and CDR2 is YNFKEQ. Trimming pared 1 base from V and 9 bases from J, leaving 19 bases between. This CDR3 has 16 residues. The CDR3 bases are TGTGCCAGCAGCCAAGGCTTAACAGGGATCTTCGCTGAGCAGTTCTTC. This codes for CASSQGLTGIFAEQFF.

This clonotype showed up just a few times. In DNA, the CDR3 is TGCAGTGCTAGTCTGGGGACAGATTTTAATGGCTACACCTTC. This sequence encodes CSASLGTDFNGYTF. The V call is TRBV20-1, the J call TRBJ1-2; 7 bases agree with TRBD1. This CDR3 comprises 14 residues. The junction had 10 bases not matched to a gene; V was cut back by 3 bases and J by 6 bases. Germline V gene sequence: CDR1 DFQATT, CDR2 SNEGSKA (reference sequence).

About this clonotype: Germline and junction disagree at one end, which may indicate a read error. The V and J genes are TRBV12-3 or TRBV12-4 and TRBJ2-1, with 10 bases matching TRBD2. The CDR3 has 15 residues. The CDR3 protein is CASRLAGGSYNGQFF. The CDR3 nucleotides are TGTGCCAGCAGGTTAGCGGGGGGCTCCTACAATGGGCAGTTCTTC.

V gene TRBV5-1 combines with J gene TRBJ1-2; TRBD1 aligns across 9 bases. The CDR3 sequence is 15 residues long. The germline V gene encodes CDR1 SGHRS and CDR2 YFSETQ. V gave up 7 bases and J gave up 5 bases; unmatched junction bases: 12. CDR3 in DNA: TGCGCCAGCGGCCCTACAGGGGGCCTTACTTATGGCTACACCTTC. It specifies CASGPTGGLTYGYTF.

The gene calls are TRBV20-1 and TRBJ1-1; no clear D. Germline CDR1 DFQATT, CDR2 SNEGSKA (reference sequence). The CDR3 is made up of 14 amino acids. V was pared by 1 base and J by 4 bases, with 13 bases between. This CDR3 reads CSARAGSAGTEAFF. CDR3 in DNA: TGCAGTGCTAGAGCGGGGTCCGCGGGCACTGAAGCTTTCTTT.

A word on this clonotype: The junction does not match germline at one end; this may be a read error. The chain combines TRBV5-1 with TRBJ2-1; the D is unclear. Germline V CDR1 and CDR2: SGHRS, YFSETQ. The CDR3 extends over 12 amino acids. This CDR3 is CASTSPYIEQFF. CDR3 bases: TGCGCCAGCACCTCACCATACATTGAGCAGTTCTTC.

The CDR3 nucleotides are TGTGCCAGCAGTTTTAATCCTAATGAAAAACTGTTTTTT. Amino acids: CASSFNPNEKLFF. This chain uses TRBV27 with TRBJ1-4; D is unclear. The germline gives CDR1 MNHEY, CDR2 SMNVEV (reference sequence). This CDR3 comprises 13 residues. With 3 bases removed from V and 3 bases from J, the gap between germline ends came to 5 bases.